These T cell receptor beta chains were read from a single sample in a study of blood T cell repertoires in COVID-19. Assay used: immunoSEQ multiplex PCR; TCRdb lists only in-frame clones, some missing. The table shows about 87,000 clones, with about 88% occurring only once. Material for sequencing was peripheral blood. The receptors derive from a man aged 35 to 55 with acute or convalescent COVID-19. The CDR3 runs from the conserved cysteine through the conserved F or W. Fields, in order: CDR3 protein, V gene, D gene, clone size, J gene. D genes are given only for firm matches. The listing skips clone size in some rows; elsewhere it reads once, few, many or a size class.

CASSLGPSGGGYF | TRBV7-2 | . | . | TRBJ2-4
CASSGQFGTEAFF | TRBV12-3/TRBV12-4 | . | . | TRBJ1-1
CASSPQGYEQYF | TRBV14 | . | few | TRBJ2-7
CASSIRGSDSPLHF | TRBV19 | . | . | TRBJ1-6
CASSVAGYNSPLHF | TRBV3-1/TRBV3-2 | . | . | TRBJ1-6
CASSGGTITRYEQYF | TRBV9 | TRBD2 | . | TRBJ2-7
CAWSKSSTETQYF | TRBV30 | . | . | TRBJ2-5
CASSISAGEGYEQYF | TRBV19 | TRBD2 | . | TRBJ2-7
CASSLSGAPYEQYF | TRBV27 | . | . | TRBJ2-7
CAWTPGQGEGEKLFF | TRBV30 | TRBD1 | . | TRBJ1-4
CASRSGQALWSYTF | TRBV6-5 | TRBD1 | once | TRBJ1-2
CASKDRPGANTEAFF | TRBV6-5 | . | . | TRBJ1-1
CASSTPGGSNYGYTF | TRBV6-5 | . | . | TRBJ1-2
CASSLGGRDTGELFF | TRBV7-2 | . | . | TRBJ2-2
CASSEGGWSYGYTF | TRBV6-1 | . | once | TRBJ1-2
CASSLTLTEAFF | TRBV5-5 | . | . | TRBJ1-1
CASSLVDRGAYEQYF | TRBV5-6 | TRBD1 | . | TRBJ2-7
CASSYSGTVYEQYF | TRBV6-6 | TRBD1 | once | TRBJ2-7
CASRIPGLAGLGEQFF | TRBV25-1 | TRBD2 | . | TRBJ2-1
CAWGQTGGAFF | TRBV30 | . | . | TRBJ1-1
CASSLGEGAKAFF | TRBV11-2 | TRBD1 | . | TRBJ1-1
CASSVLRDINGTEAFF | TRBV6-4 | . | . | TRBJ1-1
CASRVTNSYEQYF | TRBV19 | . | . | TRBJ2-7
CASSFDGRGSLETQYF | TRBV7-9 | TRBD1 | . | TRBJ2-5
CASSLKQADSPLHF | TRBV5-4 | . | . | TRBJ1-6
CASSLVQGHTDTQYF | TRBV5-6 | . | . | TRBJ2-3
CASSYRRAYGYTF | TRBV12-3/TRBV12-4 | . | . | TRBJ1-2
CASSPSGTGPYFEQFF | TRBV7-9 | TRBD1 | . | TRBJ2-1
CASSLALAGGPDTQYF | TRBV7-2 | TRBD2 | . | TRBJ2-3
CAFCSQAVNTEAFF | TRBV30 | . | . | TRBJ1-1
CASSYSGLAGIYNEQFF | TRBV2 | TRBD2 | many | TRBJ2-1
CATGQSNQPQHF | TRBV15 | . | . | TRBJ1-5
CASSPGQANYGYTF | TRBV5-5 | TRBD1 | . | TRBJ1-2
CASSEAGGLSYEQYF | TRBV6-1 | . | . | TRBJ2-7
CASTGYISGANVLTF | TRBV9 | . | . | TRBJ2-6
CASSILTGNYGYTF | TRBV19 | . | few | TRBJ1-2
CASSPTGQLNSPLHF | TRBV7-6 | TRBD1 | . | TRBJ1-6
CASSYPREDDTDTQYF | TRBV6-2/TRBV6-3 | TRBD2 | . | TRBJ2-3
CASSISGVLNTEAFF | TRBV19 | . | . | TRBJ1-1
CASSELSYEQYF | TRBV6-1 | . | few | TRBJ2-7
CASSPGLNTDTQYF | TRBV5-1 | . | . | TRBJ2-3
CAWSVGASNEKLFF | TRBV30 | . | . | TRBJ1-4
CASSLGRQGEAFF | TRBV12-3/TRBV12-4 | TRBD1 | few | TRBJ1-1
CASSIQAVMNTEAFF | TRBV19 | . | . | TRBJ1-1
CASSPTGTNEKLFF | TRBV7-9 | . | . | TRBJ1-4
CASSTGTSGGPARETQYF | TRBV7-3 | TRBD2 | . | TRBJ2-5
CASSRDSVGYTF | TRBV2 | TRBD1 | . | TRBJ1-2
CALGARVGVTDTQYF | TRBV30 | . | once | TRBJ2-3
CAWSERQGNIYGYTF | TRBV30 | TRBD1 | few | TRBJ1-2
CASSSATGFTNSPLHF | TRBV6-2/TRBV6-3 | . | . | TRBJ1-6
CSVGQGGDQPQHF | TRBV29-1 | . | . | TRBJ1-5
CASLERLDLGYTF | TRBV18 | . | . | TRBJ1-2
CAWSDKGAVKDTQYF | TRBV30 | . | . | TRBJ2-3
CASSLRGTVPGELFF | TRBV7-2 | TRBD1 | . | TRBJ2-2
CASSQEHRQETQYF | TRBV4-3 | . | . | TRBJ2-5
CAIRKDRDTEAFF | TRBV10-3 | TRBD1 | . | TRBJ1-1
CSVEMGGSSYEQYF | TRBV29-1 | TRBD2 | . | TRBJ2-7